This T cell receptor (beta chain) was sequenced for a study of cytomegalovirus exposure and HLA in healthy donors. The junction had 6 bases not matched to a gene; V was cut back by 4 bases and J by 6 bases. Germline-derived CDR1 and CDR2 are LNHDA and SQIVND (reference sequence). This CDR3 comprises 15 residues. Study results and caveats: Apparent HLA restriction characterized most CMV-associated TCR beta chains in a later analysis. In a later analysis, a missense DCLRE1C variant was linked to TCR beta V- and J-gene trimming.

13 Jbeta primers and 60 Vbeta primers were used for the PCR. Method: immunoSEQ multiplex PCR; TCRdb's copy keeps in-frame clones and lacks some. The table lists approximately 190,000 clones, around 86% of them singletons. This clone was detected only a few times. The antigen is undetermined. Sequenced material: PBMCs. The receptor was derived from a woman between 50 and 59 years old in good health and CMV-seropositive. The chain combines TRBV19 with TRBJ2-2; 9 bases are shared with TRBD1. This chain's CDR3 is CASSRTGAPAGELFF. CDR3 bases: TGTGCCAGTAGTAGGACAGGGGCCCCTGCCGGGGAGCTGTTTTTT.